What follows are 23 T cell receptor beta chains derived from one specimen sequenced in a study of metastatic and nonmetastatic thyroid tumors. TCRdb reanalyzed the PCR reads with MiXCR. The sample has roughly 35,000 clones, about 16% seen once. No patient had received any treatment before thyroid surgery. Input material: blood. The receptors shown here come from a female donor with papillary thyroid cancer or a benign thyroid nodule (not recorded which). Some clones in this sample may be carry-over from other donors' samples.

Ten or more counts support this clone. V and J are TRBV6-1 and TRBJ2-7, with 7 bases fitting TRBD2. CDR1 and CDR2 (germline): MNHNS, SASEGT. This CDR3 has 15 amino acids. J was trimmed by 0 bases and V by 0 bases; bases with no gene match: 2. CDR3 DNA sequence: TGTGCCAGCAGTGAAGCGGGCGGGAGCTCCTACGAGCAGTACTTC. Amino acids: CASSEAGGSSYEQYF.

In this sample, this clone turned up many times. This chain uses TRBV7-6 with TRBJ2-7; 11 nucleotides agree with TRBD1. Germline CDR1 SGHVS, CDR2 FNYEAQ. The CDR3 loop spans 17 amino acids. J gave up 2 bases and V 5 bases, and 11 bases lay outside the gene matches. CDR3 coding DNA: TGTGCCAGCAGCCAGGGCTCAGGGGGACAGGGGGCCTACGAGCAGTACTTC. Its protein is CASSQGSGGQGAYEQYF.

This clone has at least ten counts. The chain links TRBV6-1 to TRBJ2-7; possibly TRBD2 for D (6 bases). CDR1 and CDR2 from the germline V gene are MNHNS and SASEGT. V was shortened by 0 bases and J by 1 base, with 10 bases between the two germline ends. The CDR3 consists of 15 residues. DNA of the CDR3: TGTGCCAGCAGTGAAGCTGCTAGCGTTTCCTACGAGCAGTACTTC. It codes for CASSEAASVSYEQYF.

The chain uses TRBV28 and TRBJ1-2; D is perhaps TRBD1 (5 bases). The V gene's germline CDR1 is MDHEN and CDR2 SYDVKM. Deletions cut 0 bases from V and 5 bases from J, with 13 bases between. The CDR3 is 15 amino acids. The CDR3 reads CASSLCPQVAYGYTF. DNA of the CDR3: TGTGCCAGCAGTTTATGCCCACAGGTAGCTTATGGCTACACCTTC.

This clone was counted at least ten times. The chain carries TRBV27 and TRBJ2-4; a weak D match, TRBD1 (6 bases). CDR3 length: 16 residues. Trimming removed 5 bases from V and 0 bases from J, with 14 bases in between. Germline CDR1 MNHEY, CDR2 SMNVEV (reference sequence). In nucleotides, the CDR3 is TGTGCCAGCAGTCAGGGTCCGACAGGAGCCAAAAACATTCAGTACTTC. The encoded protein is CASSQGPTGAKNIQYF.

This clone is medium-sized (0.01 to 0.1%) within its sample. V and J are TRBV20-1 and TRBJ2-7; maybe TRBD1 (5 bases). Germline CDR1 DFQATT, CDR2 SNEGSKA (reference sequence). Trimming shortened V by 4 bases and J by 3 bases, and 19 bases separated the two germline ends. The length of the CDR3 is 15 residues. This CDR3 reads CSANEMGLVHYEQYF. CDR3 nucleotide sequence: TGCAGTGCTAACGAAATGGGGCTAGTTCACTACGAGCAGTACTTC.

This clone was counted at least ten times. A clone one base away is much larger, so this may be a read error. The CDR3 end shows no conserved phenylalanine or tryptophan, and so a read error is likely. The chain couples TRBV12-3 or TRBV12-4 to TRBJ1-1; D is undetermined. This CDR3 has 14 residues. Trimming removed 3 bases from V and 0 bases from J, with 8 bases in between. The CDR3 region is CASSFQNMNTEAFL. CDR3 nucleotides: TGTGCCAGCAGTTTTCAGAACATGAACACTGAAGCTTTCCTT.

V and J are TRBV13 and TRBJ2-7; 10 nucleotides match TRBD2. This CDR3 spans 15 amino acids. Looked up from germline, CDR1 is PRHDT and CDR2 is FYEKMQ (reference sequence). Trimming cost V 4 bases and J 6 bases; bases outside gene matches: 9. CDR3 region: CASSSGLAVCREQYF. As DNA, the CDR3 is TGTGCCAGCAGCTCAGGACTAGCGGTATGTCGCGAGCAGTACTTC.

This clone was seen repeatedly, ten times or more. This chain joins TRBV12-3 or TRBV12-4 and TRBJ2-5; D is tentatively TRBD1 or TRBD2 (7 bases each). The CDR3 runs to 15 residues. Trimming stripped 8 bases from V and 2 bases from J, with 18 bases between. CDR3 DNA: TGTGCCAGCGCAAAGGGAGGGGGCGGGCAAGAGACCCAGTACTTC. Translation: CASAKGGGGQETQYF.

This clone was detected many times. V and J are TRBV18 and TRBJ2-1; tentatively, D is TRBD2 (9 bases). Germline lookup yields CDR1 KGHSH and CDR2 LQKENI. Trimming pared 4 bases from V and 3 bases from J, leaving 22 bases between. This CDR3 has 18 residues. CDR3 sequence: CASSQEGQGGRVYNEQFF. The DNA of the CDR3 is TGTGCCAGCTCACAAGAAGGACAGGGCGGGAGGGTCTACAATGAGCAGTTCTTC. The full variable domain, rest sourced from reference TRBV18 and TRBJ2-1, is NAGVMQNPRHLVRRRGQEARLRCSPMKGHSHVYWYRQLPEEGLKFMVYLQKENIIDESGMPKERFSAEFPKEGPSILRIQQVVRGDSAAYFCASSQEGQGGRVYNEQFFGPGTRLTVL.

A remark on this clone: An end of the junction differs from the germline gene, which may be a read error. This chain connects TRBV25-1 to TRBJ2-2; TRBD1 or TRBD2 may be the D gene (6 bases each). Germline CDR1 reads MGHDK; CDR2 reads SYGVNS. This CDR3 contains 14 residues. The CDR3 loop reads CASSEGGDTGELVF. DNA for the CDR3: TGTGCCAGCAGTGAGGGGGGCGACACCGGGGAGCTGGTTTTT.

This clone was seen many times. The J gene is TRBJ1-2, the V gene TRBV5-6, with D tentatively TRBD1 (5 bases). CDR3 length equals 15 residues. The V and J ends lost 2 bases and 1 base respectively, with 12 bases between them. Germline V gene sequence: CDR1 SGHDT, CDR2 YYEEEE. CDR3 loop: CASSFGGAGNYGYTF. The CDR3 bases are TGTGCCAGCAGCTTCGGTGGGGCGGGTAACTATGGCTACACCTTC.

This clone was seen ten or more times. V gene TRBV2 combines with J gene TRBJ2-1; 9 bases line up with TRBD2. There are 13 residues in the CDR3. Germline CDR1 SNHLY, CDR2 FYNNEI. The V gene end was trimmed by 6 bases and the J gene end by 7 bases; junction bases not matched to a gene: 4. The CDR3 reads CASRASGNNEQFF. Written as DNA, the CDR3 is TGTGCCAGCAGGGCTAGCGGGAATAATGAGCAGTTCTTC.

Many counts were recorded for this clone. V gene TRBV5-1 combines with J gene TRBJ2-5; D gene uncertain. The CDR3 loop spans 10 amino acids. CDR1 and CDR2 from the germline V gene are SGHRS and YFSETQ. V lost 6 bases, J lost 7 bases, and 7 bases lay in between. The CDR3 DNA sequence: TGCGCCAGCAAGGGCGGGACCCAGTACTTC. The encoded protein is CASKGGTQYF.

This clone was detected only a few times. One junction end disagrees with the germline gene, perhaps due to a read error. This chain links TRBV6-6 with TRBJ2-6; D not certain. The length of the CDR3 is 15 residues. CDR1 is MNHNY, CDR2 SVGAGI, per germline (reference sequence). The CDR3: CASSYDVSGSNVLTF. The CDR3 region has the DNA TGTGCCAGCAGTTACGACGTCTCTGGGTCCAACGTCCTGACTTTC.

This clone was picked up many times. The chain has TRBV25-1 and TRBJ2-7, with D unresolved. Germline-derived CDR1 and CDR2 are MGHDK and SYGVNS. This CDR3 is 13 amino acids long. V shed 2 bases and J shed 4 bases, with 9 bases lying between them. CDR3 residues: CASSEPAGYEQYF. Here the CDR3 DNA reads TGTGCCAGCAGTGAACCCGCCGGGTACGAGCAGTACTTC.

This clone was seen a few times. The chain carries TRBV12-3 or TRBV12-4 and TRBJ2-1; D call uncertain. CDR3 length: 16 residues. V lost 0 bases and J 3 bases, leaving 12 bases between the germline ends. Written as DNA, the CDR3 is TGTGCCAGCAGTTTAGCGTACCAGAGTAGCTACAATGAGCAGTTCTTC. Translating it yields CASSLAYQSSYNEQFF.

V gene TRBV30 combines with J gene TRBJ2-6; no firm D call. CDR1 is GTSNPN and CDR2 is SVGIG in the germline V gene (reference sequence). V was shortened by 5 bases and J by 1 base, with 6 bases between the two germline ends. The CDR3 is 13 residues long. The CDR3 loop is CAWLGSGANVLTF. The CDR3 DNA follows: TGTGCCTGGTTGGGGTCTGGGGCCAACGTCCTGACTTTC.

This chain uses TRBV5-6 with TRBJ1-5; 9 positions agree with TRBD1. The CDR3 totals 15 residues. V was clipped by 2 bases and J by 6 bases; unmatched bases: 6. In germline, CDR1 is SGHDT, CDR2 YYEEEE. The CDR3 loop is CASSLRGQGTQPQHF. CDR3 in DNA: TGTGCCAGCAGCTTACGCGGACAGGGGACTCAGCCCCAGCATTTT.

This clone was counted ten times or more. This sequence joins TRBV12-3 or TRBV12-4 and TRBJ2-2; 14 bases map to TRBD2. CDR3 length: 19 residues. Trimming took 3 bases from V and 0 from J; bases not matched to a gene: 6. The CDR3 loop reads CASSFPGLAGGPNTGELFF. The CDR3 DNA sequence: TGTGCCAGCAGTTTTCCCGGACTAGCGGGAGGCCCGAACACCGGGGAGCTGTTTTTT.

At least ten counts were recorded for this clone. The junction departs from the called germline gene at one end, perhaps through a read error. The rearrangement joins TRBV19 to TRBJ2-1, with TRBD2 matching 7 bases. CDR1 LNHDA and CDR2 SQIVND come from the germline V gene (reference sequence). The CDR3 covers 14 residues. CDR3 amino acids: CASSREGIYNGQFF. The DNA of the CDR3 is TGTGCCAGTTCTAGGGAGGGTATATACAATGGGCAGTTCTTC.

This clone showed up many times. The chain recombines TRBV7-6 with TRBJ2-1, with 9 bases matching TRBD2. This CDR3 is 18 amino acids long. V shed 1 base and J 2 bases; nucleotides not matched to a gene: 9. The germline V gene has CDR1 SGHVS and CDR2 FNYEAQ. The CDR3 nucleotides are TGTGCCAGCAGCTTAGAGGTTAGCGGGAGTATCACCTACAATGAGCAGTTCTTC. Translated: CASSLEVSGSITYNEQFF.

This clone was observed a few times. The V call is TRBV6-5, the J call TRBJ2-7, with 12 bases matching TRBD1. The CDR3 contains 15 residues. CDR1 is MNHEY and CDR2 is SVGAGI in the germline V gene. The junction had 6 bases not matched to a gene; V was cut back by 4 bases and J by 5 bases. CDR3 residues: CASSSPGQGANEQYF. CDR3 nucleotides: TGTGCCAGCAGTTCTCCGGGACAGGGGGCAAACGAGCAGTACTTC.